These 20 T cell receptor beta chains came from one sample sequenced in a study of vaccination effects on CD4 cells after COVID-19. Before sequencing, viral peptide pools were used by the ViraFEST assay to expand antigen-specific CD4+ T cells. Cultured cells yielded isolated CD4+ T cells after less than 11 days. It was two doses of either the BNT162b2 or mRNA-1273 vaccine that participants received. No cognate antigen is known for these TCRs. Data came from immunoSEQ multiplex PCR; TCRdb stores just in-frame clones and leaves some out. The data contain 30,000 to 35,000 clones, around 80% of them seen just once; the ten biggest clones take up about 1.6%. This material consisted of CD4+ T cells from PBMCs cultured with HCoV-NL63 spike peptides, taken after COVID-19 vaccination. These receptors were obtained from a human donor who received a COVID-19 vaccine. Some clones in this sample may be carry-over from other donors' samples.

This chain joins TRBV29-1 and TRBJ2-5; D is undetermined. Germline CDR1 SQVTM, CDR2 ANQGSEA. Between the trimmed V and J ends, which lost 5 bases and 5 bases, there was a span of 15 bases. The CDR3 runs 13 residues. Here the CDR3 DNA reads TGCAGCGTTTTAGGTCCGGGTCAGGAGACCCAGTACTTC. Residues: CSVLGPGQETQYF. Full variable domain (remainder filled in from reference TRBV29-1 and TRBJ2-5): SAVISQKPSRDICQRGTSLTIQCQVDSQVTMMFWYRQQPGQSLTLIATANQGSEATYESGFVIDKFPISRPNLTFSTLTVSNMSPEDSSIYLCSVLGPGQETQYFGPGTRLLVL.

This clone was seen a few times. The rearrangement links TRBV10-2 to TRBJ2-6, with TRBD1 matching over 7 bases. Germline V lookup: CDR1 WSHSY, CDR2 SAAADI. The CDR3 runs 16 residues. The ends lost 6 bases at V and 2 bases at J; junction bases unmatched: 7. CDR3 residues: CASSPGQGAGANVLTF. Written as DNA, the CDR3 is TGCGCCAGCAGCCCCGGGCAGGGGGCTGGGGCCAACGTCCTGACTTTC.

The rearrangement uses TRBV7-2 and TRBJ2-2; no reliable D call. Germline V gives CDR1 SGHTA, CDR2 FQGNSA. The length of the CDR3 is 16 residues. Trimming took off 2 bases at V and 2 bases at J, with 12 bases between the two ends. The CDR3 DNA reads TGTGCCAGCAGCTTACAGACCCGCGCTAACACCGGGGAGCTGTTTTTT. Translation gives CASSLQTRANTGELFF.

V and J are TRBV5-1 and TRBJ1-1, with 8 positions matching TRBD1. Unmatched junction bases numbered 9, after V lost 4 bases and J lost 1 base. The CDR3 covers 16 residues. Germline-derived CDR1 and CDR2 are SGHRS and YFSETQ. CDR3 sequence reads: CASSPRTGGTNTEAFF. CDR3 sequence (DNA): TGCGCCAGCAGCCCTCGCACAGGGGGGACGAACACTGAAGCTTTCTTT.

The chain carries TRBV18 and TRBJ1-2; a weak D match, TRBD1 (5 bases). The CDR3 is 15 residues long. Looked up from germline, CDR1 is KGHSH and CDR2 is LQKENI. With 3 bases removed from V and 3 bases from J, the gap between germline ends came to 14 bases. DNA of the CDR3: TGTGCCAGCTCACCGTCGAGGGGCGACGACTATGGCTACACCTTC. Translating it yields CASSPSRGDDYGYTF.

This chain connects TRBV6-5 to TRBJ2-7, with D perhaps matching TRBD1 or TRBD2 (6 bases each). CDR3 length: 14 amino acids. Germline V gives CDR1 MNHEY, CDR2 SVGAGI. Trimming took 6 bases from V and 2 from J, leaving 14 bases between them. The CDR3 sequence: CASRRGDVAYEQYV. CDR3 nucleotides: TGTGCCAGCAGAAGGGGGGACGTCGCCTACGAGCAGTACGTC.

The chain employs TRBV28 and TRBJ2-5; 8 nucleotides match TRBD1. Trimming at V came to 6 bases and at J to 7 bases, leaving 1 base not matched to a gene. The CDR3 length is 11 residues. Germline loops: CDR1 MDHEN, CDR2 SYDVKM. The CDR3 spells CASSGQGTQYF. DNA of the CDR3: TGTGCCAGCAGCGGACAGGGGACCCAGTACTTC. The full variable domain, completed using reference TRBV28 and TRBJ2-5, is DVKVTQSSRYLVKRTGEKVFLECVQDMDHENMFWYRQDPGLGLRLIYFSYDVKMKEKGDIPEGYSVSREKKERFSLILESASTNQTSMYLCASSGQGTQYFGPGTRLLVL.

The V gene is TRBV6-6, the J gene TRBJ2-1; no reliable D call. Trimming took off 8 bases at V and 0 bases at J, with 14 bases between the two ends. The CDR3 length is 15 residues. CDR1 is MNHNY, CDR2 SVGAGI, per germline (reference sequence). The CDR3 nucleotides read TGTGCCAGCGGTCCGACCGTGAGCTCCTACAATGAGCAGTTCTTC. Translated, it gives CASGPTVSSYNEQFF.

The gene calls are TRBV4-1 and TRBJ2-3; a weak D match, TRBD2 (6 bases). V gave up 4 bases and J gave up 13 bases, with 21 bases separating them. This CDR3 contains 14 residues. CDR1 and CDR2 from the germline V gene are MGHRA and YSYEKL. The CDR3 DNA sequence: TGCGCCAGCAGCCCCGTCGGTCGGGGACTGGGTGAGTATTTT. Encoded protein: CASSPVGRGLGEYF.

The rearrangement links TRBV7-9 to TRBJ2-6, with a possible D match to TRBD2 (6 bases). Germline CDR1 reads SEHNR; CDR2 reads FQNEAQ (reference sequence). V was clipped by 9 bases and J by 1 base, with 16 bases between them. The CDR3 sequence is 16 residues long. The CDR3 sequence is CASTGWGRSGANVLTF. As DNA, the CDR3 is TGTGCCAGTACCGGATGGGGGAGGTCTGGGGCCAACGTCCTGACTTTC.

Only a few counts were recorded for this clone. The chain has TRBV9 and TRBJ2-3; 8 bases agree with TRBD1. V shed 1 base, J shed 6 bases, and the junction held 1 base outside the gene matches. Germline assignment: CDR1 SGDLS and CDR2 YYNGEE. The CDR3 loop spans 13 amino acids. The CDR3 here is CASSVTGGDTQYF. CDR3 DNA: TGTGCCAGCAGCGTAACAGGGGGGGATACGCAGTATTTT.

The rearrangement uses TRBV19 and TRBJ2-5; D is ambiguous. This CDR3 has 13 residues. V shed 4 bases and J shed 4 bases, with 10 bases lying between them. The V gene's germline CDR1 is LNHDA and CDR2 SQIVND (reference sequence). The CDR3 region is CASSNPPRETQYF. The CDR3 nucleotides read TGTGCCAGTAGTAATCCCCCTCGAGAGACCCAGTACTTC. Looking up the rest from reference TRBV19 and TRBJ2-5 gives the full variable domain: DGGITQSPKYLFRKEGQNVTLSCEQNLNHDAMYWYRQDPGQGLRLIYYSQIVNDFQKGDIAEGYSVSREKKESFPLTVTSAQKNPTAFYLCASSNPPRETQYFGPGTRLLVL.

The CDR3 DNA follows: TGTGCCAGCAGTCGGACTAGCGGGGTCGGGGAGCAGTACGTC. It codes for CASSRTSGVGEQYV. The chain links TRBV6-2 or TRBV6-3 to TRBJ2-7, with TRBD2 matching over 12 bases. The CDR3 covers 14 residues. The germline gives CDR1 MNHEY, CDR2 SVGEGT. The J segment lost 7 bases and the V segment lost 5 bases, leaving 6 bases of the junction unmatched.

The chain employs TRBV24-1 and TRBJ2-1, with D possibly being TRBD2 (6 bases). The CDR3 sequence is 15 residues long. The germline V and J ends were trimmed by 1 base and 1 base, with 7 bases remaining between them. Germline assignment: CDR1 KGHDR and CDR2 SFDVKD. Written as DNA, the CDR3 is TGTGCCACCAGTGATTTCGGGGGTTCCTACAATGAGCAGTTCTTC. It is translated as CATSDFGGSYNEQFF.

The chain joins TRBV6-5 to TRBJ2-7; 13 bases line up with TRBD2. V dropped 6 bases and J dropped 7; count of bases not matched to a gene: 9. Germline V gene sequence: CDR1 MNHEY, CDR2 SVGAGI. This CDR3 is built from 15 residues. As DNA, the CDR3 is TGTGCCAGCAGCCTAGGGACTAGCGGGGTGGATGAGCAGTACGTC. This translates into CASSLGTSGVDEQYV.

This clone was detected only a few times. The rearrangement links TRBV5-5 to TRBJ2-5; D remains unclear. V was pared by 2 bases and J by 1 base, with 6 bases between. Germline CDR1 is SGHKS and CDR2 is YYEKEE (reference sequence). The CDR3 length is 13 residues. CDR3 in DNA: TGTGCCAGCAGCTTTGCAAGCCAAGAGACCCAGTACTTC. Translation gives CASSFASQETQYF. Together with reference TRBV5-5 and TRBJ2-5, the CDR3 gives the full variable domain: DAGVTQSPTHLIKTRGQQVTLRCSPISGHKSVSWYQQVLGQGPQFIFQYYEKEERGRGNFPDRFSARQFPNYSSELNVNALLLGDSALYLCASSFASQETQYFGPGTRLLVL.

This clone was detected only once. This chain connects TRBV23-1 to TRBJ2-5; D is possibly TRBD2 (6 bases). TRBV23-1 is identified as an open reading frame with a role that is uncertain. The CDR3 totals 14 residues. Trimming shortened V by 4 bases and J by 5 bases, and 14 bases separated the two germline ends. DNA for the CDR3: TGCGCCAGCAGTCGTGGGGGGTTTTTTGAGACCCAGTACTTC. Encoded protein: CASSRGGFFETQYF.

The gene calls are TRBV7-3 and TRBJ1-5; D unclear. CDR3 length: 14 residues. The V gene's germline CDR1 is SGHTA and CDR2 FQGTGA. With 2 bases removed from V and 0 bases from J, the gap between germline ends came to 5 bases. The DNA for the CDR3 is TGTGCCAGCAGCTTAGGTCATAGCAATCAGCCCCAGCATTTT. It yields the protein CASSLGHSNQPQHF. Supplemented by reference TRBV7-3 and TRBJ1-5, the full variable domain reads GAGVSQTPSNKVTEKGKYVELRCDPISGHTALYWYRQSLGQGPEFLIYFQGTGAADDSGLPNDRFFAVRPEGSVSTLKIQRTERGDSAVYLCASSLGHSNQPQHFGDGTRLSIL.

This rearrangement joins TRBV27 to TRBJ1-5; tentative D call: TRBD1 (5 bases). V lost 6 bases and J lost 7, with 13 bases in between. The CDR3 extends over 13 amino acids. Germline CDR1 and CDR2: MNHEY and SMNVEV (reference sequence). In DNA, the CDR3 is TGTGCCAGCAGCGCCGTTGGGGCCCAGCCCCAGCATTTT. Translation: CASSAVGAQPQHF.

The chain couples TRBV18 to TRBJ1-6; D unresolved. The V gene's germline CDR1 is KGHSH and CDR2 LQKENI. The CDR3 is 12 residues long. V was cut by 3 bases and J by 7 bases, with 4 bases left in between. The CDR3 region has the DNA TGTGCCAGCTCACCTCCGAATTCACCCCTCCACTTT. Amino acids: CASSPPNSPLHF.